The 8 T cell receptor beta chains below come from one sample, sequenced in a study of blood T cell repertoires in COVID-19. Generated by immunoSEQ multiplex PCR, the TCRdb table keeps only in-frame clones and is missing some. The sample holds approximately 300,000 clones; approximately 92% are singletons and the top ten take roughly 18%. Source material: PBMCs or T cells enriched from blood (not recorded which). These TCRs come from a woman in her 30s who had recovered from COVID-19.

The V and J genes are TRBV19 and TRBJ2-1, with a tentative D call TRBD1 (5 bases). Per the germline V gene, CDR1 is LNHDA and CDR2 is SQIVND (reference sequence). This CDR3 comprises 16 residues. Trimming took off 4 bases at V and 3 bases at J, with 16 bases between the two ends. This CDR3 is CASSTRQSTSYNEQFF. DNA of the CDR3: TGTGCCAGTAGTACACGACAGAGTACGAGCTACAATGAGCAGTTCTTC.

The J gene is TRBJ2-2, the V gene TRBV5-6, with 10 positions matching TRBD2. The CDR3 spans 16 residues. V shed 2 bases and J 6 bases; nucleotides not matched to a gene: 7. CDR1 SGHDT and CDR2 YYEEEE come from the germline V gene. The CDR3 loop reads CASSLAGGMHAGELFF. CDR3 bases: TGTGCCAGCAGCTTAGCGGGGGGGATGCACGCCGGGGAGCTGTTTTTT.

This chain joins TRBV12-3 or TRBV12-4 and TRBJ1-2; a possible D gene is TRBD1 (5 bases). The CDR3 loop spans 13 amino acids. V was shortened by 9 bases and J by 4 bases, with 15 bases between the two germline ends. CDR3: CASGFGRGYGYTF. CDR3 sequence (DNA): TGTGCCAGTGGATTCGGGAGGGGCTATGGCTACACCTTC.

V is TRBV6-7 and J is TRBJ2-3, with 10 nucleotides matching TRBD1. TRBV6-7 is annotated as an ORF whose role is uncertain. J was trimmed by 5 bases and V by 5 bases; bases with no gene match: 10. The length of the CDR3 is 16 residues. CDR3 region: CASSATGTGAGDTQYF. CDR3 in DNA: TGTGCCAGCAGTGCGACCGGGACAGGGGCAGGAGATACGCAGTATTTT.

This chain uses TRBV28 with TRBJ1-2, with 7 bases that match TRBD1. This CDR3 has 17 residues. Germline CDR1 and CDR2: MDHEN and SYDVKM. Trimming at V came to 2 bases and at J to 1 base, leaving 10 bases not matched to a gene. The CDR3 nucleotides are TGTGCCAGCAGTTTACTAGTGCTTCAGGGGGATAACTATGGCTACACCTTC. This translates into CASSLLVLQGDNYGYTF.

Only one count was recorded for this clone. This chain connects TRBV27 to TRBJ1-2; 12 nucleotides align to TRBD1. CDR1 and CDR2 from the germline V gene are MNHEY and SMNVEV (reference sequence). V lost 4 bases, J lost 5 bases, and 8 bases stayed unmatched. This CDR3 spans 16 amino acids. The CDR3 loop reads CASSWGQGALWYGYTF. The DNA for the CDR3 is TGTGCCAGCAGTTGGGGACAGGGGGCTTTATGGTATGGCTACACCTTC.

The chain combines TRBV28 with TRBJ2-1, with 10 bases that match TRBD1. After removal of 6 bases from V and 7 bases from J, the junction contained 9 bases not matched to a gene. Per the germline V gene, CDR1 is MDHEN and CDR2 is SYDVKM. The CDR3 loop spans 15 amino acids. The CDR3 DNA is TGTGCCAGCAGCCCTGACAGGGGGCGCAAGAATGAGCAGTTCTTC. Its protein product is CASSPDRGRKNEQFF.

V is TRBV7-9 and J is TRBJ2-1, with 11 bases matching TRBD2. Germline values: CDR1 SEHNR, CDR2 FQNEAQ (reference sequence). The junction had 7 bases not matched to a gene; V was cut back by 5 bases and J by 7 bases. CDR3 length: 15 residues. CDR3 loop: CASSQGTSGGNEQFF. Here the CDR3 DNA reads TGTGCCAGCAGCCAGGGGACTAGCGGAGGGAATGAGCAGTTCTTC.